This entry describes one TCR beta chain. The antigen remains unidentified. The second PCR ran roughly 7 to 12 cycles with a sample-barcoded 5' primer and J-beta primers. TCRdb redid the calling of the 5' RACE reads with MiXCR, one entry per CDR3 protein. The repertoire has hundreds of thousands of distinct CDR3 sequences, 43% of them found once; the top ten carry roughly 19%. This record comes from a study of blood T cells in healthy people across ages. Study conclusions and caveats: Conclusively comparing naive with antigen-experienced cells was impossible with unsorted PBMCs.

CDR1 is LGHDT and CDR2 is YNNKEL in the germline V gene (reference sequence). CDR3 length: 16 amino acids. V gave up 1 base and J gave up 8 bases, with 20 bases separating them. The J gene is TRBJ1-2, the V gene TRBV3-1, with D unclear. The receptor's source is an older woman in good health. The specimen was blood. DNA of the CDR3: TGTGCCAGCAGCCAAGCGGACCTGCCCTCTTCGAGGGGCTACACCTTC. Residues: CASSQADLPSSRGYTF.